This T cell receptor (beta chain) was retrieved from a study of cytomegalovirus exposure and HLA in healthy donors. Broader study findings: Later on, analysis showed that most CMV-associated TCR beta chains appeared to be HLA-restricted. Investigators reported 150 to 200 TCR beta chains as tied to cytomegalovirus.

Amplification used 60 Vbeta primers and 13 Jbeta primers. Assay: immunoSEQ multiplex PCR; the TCRdb copy retains only in-frame clones and omits some. The sample has about 55,000 clones; 78% are singletons. Comments on this clone: Antigen unknown.

Input material: PBMCs. This sequence originates from a female donor in good health and CMV-seronegative.

This chain's CDR3 is CASSFPGTGSYEQYF. As DNA, the CDR3 is TGTGCCAGCAGTTTCCCCGGGACAGGATCCTACGAGCAGTACTTC. The chain recombines TRBV2 with TRBJ2-7; TRBD1 aligns across 8 bases. V was clipped by 5 bases and J by 1 base; unmatched bases: 7. The germline gives CDR1 SNHLY, CDR2 FYNNEI. CDR3 length: 15 amino acids.